The 23 T cell receptor beta chains listed next were all sequenced from one sample in a study of OX40 agonist ivuxolimab in advanced cancers. Clones were sequenced by immunoSEQ multiplex PCR, and TCRdb holds only the in-frame ones, with some missing. The sample carries more than 50,000 clones, 80% to 95% recorded once. The sequencing here drew on CD4+ or CD8+ T cells sorted from blood, taken in a trial of the OX40 agonist ivuxolimab. The receptors were gathered from an adult with an advanced solid tumor such as melanoma, head and neck, liver or kidney cancer.

The rearrangement links TRBV18 to TRBJ2-1; no clear D gene. The germline gives CDR1 KGHSH, CDR2 LQKENI. This CDR3 contains 14 residues. V was clipped by 6 bases and J by 6 bases, with 15 bases between them. The chain's CDR3 is CASSLGPVLNEQFF. The CDR3 bases are TGTGCCAGCTCCCTTGGACCCGTCCTCAATGAGCAGTTCTTC. Full variable domain (remainder filled in from reference TRBV18 and TRBJ2-1): NAGVMQNPRHLVRRRGQEARLRCSPMKGHSHVYWYRQLPEEGLKFMVYLQKENIIDESGMPKERFSAEFPKEGPSILRIQQVVRGDSAAYFCASSLGPVLNEQFFGPGTRLTVL.

The chain's CDR3 is CSVQPMNTEAFF. CDR3 sequence (DNA): TGCAGCGTCCAGCCTATGAACACTGAAGCTTTCTTT. The chain links TRBV29-1 to TRBJ1-1; D unresolved. Per the germline V gene, CDR1 is SQVTM and CDR2 is ANQGSEA. The CDR3 length is 12 residues. V lost 6 bases and J lost 0, with 8 bases in between.

The J gene is TRBJ2-7, the V gene TRBV28; either TRBD1 or TRBD2 may fit D (6 bases each). This CDR3 has 15 residues. V lost 1 base and J 3 bases, leaving 13 bases between the germline ends. Germline V gives CDR1 MDHEN, CDR2 SYDVKM. In nucleotides, the CDR3 is TGTGCCAGCAGTTTATATATAGGGGGAGGCTACGAGCAGTACTTC. Residues: CASSLYIGGGYEQYF.

CDR3 sequence reads: CASSQDRKYEQYF. The DNA of the CDR3 is TGTGCCAGCAGCCAAGATCGAAAATACGAGCAGTACTTC. The chain links TRBV4-2 to TRBJ2-7; the D is unclear. Trimming cost V 0 bases and J 4 bases, with 7 bases left between them. This CDR3 spans 13 amino acids. CDR1 LGHNA and CDR2 YNFKEQ come from the germline V gene.

V gene TRBV5-5 combines with J gene TRBJ1-1; possibly TRBD1 for D (6 bases). CDR1 is SGHKS and CDR2 is YYEKEE in the germline V gene (reference sequence). The CDR3 extends over 15 amino acids. V shed 0 bases and J shed 3 bases, with 12 bases lying between them. The CDR3 protein is CASSLVRGAHTEAFF. For the CDR3, the DNA is TGTGCCAGCAGCTTGGTCCGGGGGGCCCACACTGAAGCTTTCTTT.

This chain uses TRBV7-9 with TRBJ2-2; 9 positions match TRBD1. The junction had 5 bases not matched to a gene; V was cut back by 6 bases and J by 0 bases. The CDR3 is 16 residues long. Germline CDR1 is SEHNR and CDR2 is FQNEAQ (reference sequence). In DNA, the CDR3 is TGTGCCAGCAGGCCCAGACAGGGGGCGAACACCGGGGAGCTGTTTTTT. As protein: CASRPRQGANTGELFF.

This chain uses TRBV21-1 with TRBJ2-3. TRBV21-1 is shown as a pseudogene. This CDR3 has 13 residues. The CDR3 nucleotides are TGTGCCAGCAGCAATCCCACCACAGATACGCAGTATTTT. Encoded protein: CASSNPTTDTQYF.

The chain joins TRBV27 to TRBJ2-1, with D unresolved. The CDR3 runs 14 residues. V lost 4 bases and J 6 bases, leaving 13 bases between the germline ends. Germline values: CDR1 MNHEY, CDR2 SMNVEV (reference sequence). CDR3 loop: CASSSGSERNEQFF. The CDR3 nucleotides read TGTGCCAGCAGTTCCGGAAGTGAACGCAATGAGCAGTTCTTC.

In nucleotides, the CDR3 is TGTGCCAGCTCTAAAGGGGGAAGCAATCAGCCCCAGCATTTT. This encodes CASSKGGSNQPQHF. This chain uses TRBV18 with TRBJ1-5; TRBD1 might be the D (6 bases). Germline-derived CDR1 and CDR2 are KGHSH and LQKENI. The CDR3 length is 14 residues. Trimming stripped 6 bases from V and 1 base from J, with 10 bases between.

The rearrangement joins TRBV2 to TRBJ1-2; D call uncertain. V was trimmed by 4 bases and J by 5 bases, leaving 5 bases between them. This CDR3 contains 11 residues. CDR1 and CDR2 from the germline V gene are SNHLY and FYNNEI. CDR3 sequence: CASSGEYGYTF. CDR3 in DNA: TGTGCCAGCAGTGGAGAATATGGCTACACCTTC. The complete variable domain, with remaining parts taken from reference TRBV2 and TRBJ1-2, reads EPEVTQTPSHQVTQMGQEVILRCVPISNHLYFYWYRQILGQKVEFLVSFYNNEISEKSEIFDDQFSVERPDGSNFTLKIRSTKLEDSAMYFCASSGEYGYTFGSGTRLTVV.

The chain recombines TRBV4-2 with TRBJ2-6; D gene ambiguous. Germline V gene lookup returns CDR1 LGHNA and CDR2 YNFKEQ. The CDR3 spans 16 residues. V was pared by 0 bases and J by 2 bases, with 8 bases between. The CDR3 spells CASSQDSKPGANVLTF. CDR3 nucleotides: TGTGCCAGCAGCCAAGATTCCAAACCTGGGGCCAACGTCCTGACTTTC.

The chain carries TRBV28 and TRBJ1-3; 8 nucleotides line up with TRBD1. The CDR3 sequence is 13 residues long. CDR1 is MDHEN and CDR2 is SYDVKM in the germline V gene. The CDR3 DNA reads as TGTGTCACCAGCAGGGGGCCTGGAAACACCATATATTTT. Translated: CVTSRGPGNTIYF.

This clone was found once. The gene calls are TRBV4-1 and TRBJ1-1; TRBD1 might be the D (5 bases). V was shortened by 4 bases and J by 1 base, with 22 bases between the two germline ends. Looked up from germline, CDR1 is MGHRA and CDR2 is YSYEKL. The CDR3 is made up of 18 amino acids. This chain's CDR3 is CASSPLISGGRGNTEAFF. The DNA of the CDR3 is TGCGCCAGCAGCCCACTTATCTCGGGGGGACGGGGGAACACTGAAGCTTTCTTT.

The V and J genes are TRBV18 and TRBJ2-5, with TRBD2 matching over 8 bases. V lost 2 bases to trimming and J lost 8 bases; unmatched junction nucleotides: 10. CDR1 is KGHSH and CDR2 is LQKENI in the germline V gene. The CDR3 extends over 15 amino acids. CDR3: CASSPSQVGTSTQYF. CDR3 DNA: TGTGCCAGCTCACCATCCCAGGTTGGGACTAGTACCCAGTACTTC.

The genes are TRBV15 and TRBJ2-1; 13 positions match TRBD2. Trimming took 3 bases from V and 7 from J; bases not matched to a gene: 6. From germline, CDR1 is LNHNV and CDR2 YYDKDF (reference sequence). The CDR3 spans 16 residues. This CDR3 is CATSRTSGGLGNEQFF. CDR3 DNA: TGTGCCACCAGCAGGACTAGCGGGGGGCTGGGGAATGAGCAGTTCTTC.

The chain links TRBV5-1 to TRBJ2-3; D gene unclear. This CDR3 contains 14 residues. From germline, CDR1 is SGHRS and CDR2 YFSETQ. V gave up 4 bases and J gave up 4 bases, with 13 bases separating them. The DNA of the CDR3 is TGCGCCAGCAGCCCGGGCCCCCAGTCAGATACGCAGTATTTT. Translation gives CASSPGPQSDTQYF.

A single count supports this clone. The rearrangement links TRBV19 to TRBJ2-7; 10 bases align to TRBD2. Germline assignment: CDR1 LNHDA and CDR2 SQIVND (reference sequence). Losses at the gene ends were 3 bases for V and 5 bases for J; bases not matched to a gene: 7. CDR3 length: 15 amino acids. CDR3 DNA sequence: TGTGCCAGTAGTATGGGTCTAGCGGGAGTGAACGAGCAGTACTTC. This gives the protein CASSMGLAGVNEQYF.

In its sample, this clone was seen a few times. The rearrangement joins TRBV28 to TRBJ2-5; D may be TRBD1 (6 bases). Germline V CDR1 and CDR2: MDHEN, SYDVKM. The CDR3 length is 15 residues. V was trimmed by 5 bases and J by 4 bases, leaving 17 bases between them. Here the CDR3 reads CASSPLYRVGETQYF. The CDR3 region has the DNA TGTGCCAGCAGTCCACTCTACAGGGTTGGAGAGACCCAGTACTTC.

The CDR3: CASSPRQGYNSPLHF. CDR3 bases: TGTGCCAGCAGTCCCCGACAGGGCTATAATTCACCCCTCCACTTT. The chain combines TRBV6-5 with TRBJ1-6; 7 bases are shared with TRBD1. V lost 5 bases, J lost 3 bases, and 4 bases stayed unmatched. The CDR3 sequence is 15 residues long. Germline CDR1 MNHEY, CDR2 SVGAGI.

Notes on this clone: Other DNA sequences in the same sample also yield this CDR3. The chain is built from TRBV15 and TRBJ1-5, with D unresolved. The CDR3 consists of 15 residues. V lost 0 bases and J lost 0, with 6 bases in between. Germline loops: CDR1 LNHNV, CDR2 YYDKDF (reference sequence). The CDR3 DNA reads as TGTGCCACCAGCAGAGAGCATTATAGCAATCAGCCCCAGCATTTT. It encodes CATSREHYSNQPQHF. Full variable domain (remainder filled in from reference TRBV15 and TRBJ1-5): DAMVIQNPRYQVTQFGKPVTLSCSQTLNHNVMYWYQQKSSQAPKLLFHYYDKDFNNEADTPDNFQSRRPNTSFCFLDIRSPGLGDTAMYLCATSREHYSNQPQHFGDGTRLSIL.

This chain uses TRBV11-2 with TRBJ2-7; TRBD2 agrees at 8 bases. Germline CDR1 SGHAT, CDR2 FQNNGV. J gave up 2 bases and V 4 bases, and 7 bases lay outside the gene matches. The CDR3 runs 15 residues. The CDR3 sequence: CASSYRTSRTYEQYF. In DNA form, the CDR3 reads TGTGCCAGCAGCTACCGGACTAGCCGAACCTACGAGCAGTACTTC.

This clone was counted a single time. The chain carries TRBV5-4 and TRBJ2-1; D may correspond to TRBD1 or TRBD2 (6 bases each). The CDR3 extends over 18 amino acids. CDR1 is SGHNT and CDR2 is YYREEE in the germline V gene (reference sequence). Trimming left V 4 bases short and J 6 bases short, with 26 bases between. CDR3 region: CASSRDGVGGRGGNEQFF. The CDR3 DNA sequence: TGTGCCAGCAGCCGGGACGGCGTTGGGGGGAGAGGGGGCAATGAGCAGTTCTTC.

The rearrangement joins TRBV6-5 to TRBJ2-7; D ambiguous. This CDR3 contains 13 residues. Deletions cut 8 bases from V and 1 base from J, with 12 bases between. CDR1 is MNHEY and CDR2 is SVGAGI in the germline V gene. The CDR3 region is CASPESRSYEQYF. DNA for the CDR3: TGTGCCAGCCCAGAAAGCCGTTCCTACGAGCAGTACTTC.